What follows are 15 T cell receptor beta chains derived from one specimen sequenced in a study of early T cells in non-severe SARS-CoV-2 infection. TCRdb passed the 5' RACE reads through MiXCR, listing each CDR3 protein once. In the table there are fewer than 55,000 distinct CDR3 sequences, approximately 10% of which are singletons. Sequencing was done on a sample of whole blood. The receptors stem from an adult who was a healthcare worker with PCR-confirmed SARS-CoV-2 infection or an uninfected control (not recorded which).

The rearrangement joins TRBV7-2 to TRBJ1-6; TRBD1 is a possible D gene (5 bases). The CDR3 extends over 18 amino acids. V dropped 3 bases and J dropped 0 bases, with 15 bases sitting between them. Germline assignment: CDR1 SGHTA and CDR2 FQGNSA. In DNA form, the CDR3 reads TGTGCCAGCAGCTTTCCCCGGGACCGAAGCTCCTATAATTCACCCCTCCACTTT. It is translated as CASSFPRDRSSYNSPLHF.

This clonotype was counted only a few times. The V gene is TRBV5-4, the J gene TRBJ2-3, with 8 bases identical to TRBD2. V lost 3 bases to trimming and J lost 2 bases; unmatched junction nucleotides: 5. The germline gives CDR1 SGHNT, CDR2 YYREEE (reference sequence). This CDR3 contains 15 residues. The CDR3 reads CASSWGLGLTDTQYF. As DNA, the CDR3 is TGTGCCAGCAGCTGGGGACTAGGCCTCACAGATACGCAGTATTTT.

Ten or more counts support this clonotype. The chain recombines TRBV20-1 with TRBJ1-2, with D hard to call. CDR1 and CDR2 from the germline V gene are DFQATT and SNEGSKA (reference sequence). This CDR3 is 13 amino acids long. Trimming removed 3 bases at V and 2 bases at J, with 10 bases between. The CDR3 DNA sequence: TGCAGTGCTAGTAGTCCGGAAAACTATGGCTACACCTTC. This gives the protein CSASSPENYGYTF.

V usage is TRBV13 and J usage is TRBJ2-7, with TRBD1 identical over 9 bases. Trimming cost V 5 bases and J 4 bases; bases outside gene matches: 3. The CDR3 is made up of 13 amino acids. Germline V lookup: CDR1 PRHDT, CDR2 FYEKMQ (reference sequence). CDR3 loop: CASSVTGGYEQYF. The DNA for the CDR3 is TGTGCCAGCAGCGTGACAGGGGGGTACGAGCAGTACTTC.

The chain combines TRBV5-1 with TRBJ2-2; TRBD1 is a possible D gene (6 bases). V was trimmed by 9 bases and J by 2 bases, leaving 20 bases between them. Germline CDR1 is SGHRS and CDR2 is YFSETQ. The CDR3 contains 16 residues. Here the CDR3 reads CATRASGVHNTGELFF. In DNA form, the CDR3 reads TGCGCCACCAGGGCGTCAGGGGTACATAACACCGGGGAGCTGTTTTTT. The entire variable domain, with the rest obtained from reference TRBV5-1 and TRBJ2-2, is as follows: KAGVTQTPRYLIKTRGQQVTLSCSPISGHRSVSWYQQTPGQGLQFLFEYFSETQRNKGNFPGRFSGRQFSNSRSEMNVSTLELGDSALYLCATRASGVHNTGELFFGEGSRLTVL.

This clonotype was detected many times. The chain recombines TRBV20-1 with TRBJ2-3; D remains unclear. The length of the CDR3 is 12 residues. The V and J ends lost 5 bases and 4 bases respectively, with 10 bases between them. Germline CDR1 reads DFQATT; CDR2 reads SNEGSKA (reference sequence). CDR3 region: CSALLRADTQYF. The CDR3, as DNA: TGCAGTGCTCTCCTCCGGGCAGATACGCAGTATTTT.

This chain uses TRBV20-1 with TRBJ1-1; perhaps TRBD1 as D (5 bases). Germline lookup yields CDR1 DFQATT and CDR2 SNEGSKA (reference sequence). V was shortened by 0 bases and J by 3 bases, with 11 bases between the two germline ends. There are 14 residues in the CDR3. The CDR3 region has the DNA TGCAGTGCTAGAGAGACGACAGTGGACACTGAAGCTTTCTTT. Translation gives CSARETTVDTEAFF.

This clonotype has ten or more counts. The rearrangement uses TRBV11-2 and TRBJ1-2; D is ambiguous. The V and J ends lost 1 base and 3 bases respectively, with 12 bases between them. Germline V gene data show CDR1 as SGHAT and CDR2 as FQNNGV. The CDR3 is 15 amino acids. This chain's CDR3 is CASSLGAGSYYGYTF. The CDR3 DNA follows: TGTGCCAGCAGCTTAGGCGCCGGCAGTTACTATGGCTACACCTTC.

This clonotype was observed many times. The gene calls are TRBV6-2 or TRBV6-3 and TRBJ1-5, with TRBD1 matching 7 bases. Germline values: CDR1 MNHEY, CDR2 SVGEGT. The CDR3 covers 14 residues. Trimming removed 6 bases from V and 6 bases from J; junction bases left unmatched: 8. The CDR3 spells CASRDGQEAQPQHF. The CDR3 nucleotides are TGTGCCAGCAGAGACGGACAGGAGGCTCAGCCCCAGCATTTT.

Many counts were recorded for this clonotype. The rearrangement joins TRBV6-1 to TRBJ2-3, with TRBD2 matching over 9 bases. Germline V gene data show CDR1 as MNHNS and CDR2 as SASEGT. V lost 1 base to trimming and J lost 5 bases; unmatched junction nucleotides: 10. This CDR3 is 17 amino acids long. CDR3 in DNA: TGTGCCAGCAGTGAAGAACGAGTTAGCGGGGGTGGAGATACGCAGTATTTT. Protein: CASSEERVSGGGDTQYF.

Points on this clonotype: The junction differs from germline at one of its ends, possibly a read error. CDR3 residues: CVTSREGRGNEQFF. The DNA of the CDR3 is TGTGTCACCAGCAGAGAGGGCAGGGGGAATGAGCAGTTCTTC. The chain employs TRBV15 and TRBJ2-1; 7 nucleotides agree with TRBD1. Germline V CDR1 and CDR2: LNHNV, YYDKDF (reference sequence). The CDR3 contains 14 residues.

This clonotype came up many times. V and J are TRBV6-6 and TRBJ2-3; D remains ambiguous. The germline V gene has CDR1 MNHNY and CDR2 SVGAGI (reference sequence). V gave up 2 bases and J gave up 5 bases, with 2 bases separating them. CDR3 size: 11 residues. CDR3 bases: TGTGCCAGCAGTTACGTAGATACGCAGTATTTT. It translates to CASSYVDTQYF.

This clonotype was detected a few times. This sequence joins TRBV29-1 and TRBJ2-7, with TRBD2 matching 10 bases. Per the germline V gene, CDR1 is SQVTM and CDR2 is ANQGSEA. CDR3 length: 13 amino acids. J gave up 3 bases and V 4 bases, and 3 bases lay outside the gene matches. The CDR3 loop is CSVGPSGSYEQYF. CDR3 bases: TGCAGCGTTGGTCCTAGCGGGAGCTACGAGCAGTACTTC.

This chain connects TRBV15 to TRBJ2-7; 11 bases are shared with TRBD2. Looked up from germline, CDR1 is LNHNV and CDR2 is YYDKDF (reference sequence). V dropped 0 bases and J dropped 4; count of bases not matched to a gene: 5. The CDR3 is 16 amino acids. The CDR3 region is CATSRDRGTSGYEQYF. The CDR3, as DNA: TGTGCCACCAGCAGAGATAGGGGGACTAGCGGATACGAGCAGTACTTC.

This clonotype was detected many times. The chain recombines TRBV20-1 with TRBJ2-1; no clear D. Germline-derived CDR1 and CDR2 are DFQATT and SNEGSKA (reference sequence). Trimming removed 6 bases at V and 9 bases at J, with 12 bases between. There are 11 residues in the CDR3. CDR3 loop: CSAWVLVEQFF. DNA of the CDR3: TGCAGTGCCTGGGTTTTAGTTGAGCAGTTCTTC.